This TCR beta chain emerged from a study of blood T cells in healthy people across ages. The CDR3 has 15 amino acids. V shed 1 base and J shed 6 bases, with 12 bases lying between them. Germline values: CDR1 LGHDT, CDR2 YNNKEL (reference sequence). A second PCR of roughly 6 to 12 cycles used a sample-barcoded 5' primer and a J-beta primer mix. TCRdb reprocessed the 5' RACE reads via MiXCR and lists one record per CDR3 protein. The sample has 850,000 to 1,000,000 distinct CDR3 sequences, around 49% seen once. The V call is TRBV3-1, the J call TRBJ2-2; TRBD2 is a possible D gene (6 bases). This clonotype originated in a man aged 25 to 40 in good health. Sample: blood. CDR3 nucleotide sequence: TGTGCCAGCAGCCAAGTGGGACTTTTCCCCGGGGAGCTGTTTTTT. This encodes CASSQVGLFPGELFF.